The 13 T cell receptor beta chains presented below share a single source sample, sequenced in a study of blood T cells in healthy people across ages. The use of a sample-barcoded 5' primer and a J-beta primer mix characterized a second PCR of roughly 6 to 11 cycles. MiXCR, applied by TCRdb to the 5' RACE reads, yields one record per CDR3 protein. Of approximately 1.5 million distinct CDR3 sequences listed, about 35% are singletons. Sequencing input: blood. Source of these receptors: a woman between 25 and 40 years old in good health.

This clonotype was seen only a few times. The V call is TRBV27, the J call TRBJ1-6; TRBD1 agrees at 9 bases. The J segment lost 9 bases and the V segment lost 7 bases, leaving 7 bases of the junction unmatched. CDR3 length: 14 residues. CDR1 is MNHEY, CDR2 SMNVEV, per germline (reference sequence). The CDR3 coding sequence is TGTGCCAGCACCACCGGGACAGGGACTTCACCCCTCCACTTT. It translates to CASTTGTGTSPLHF.

This clonotype turned up a few times. The chain combines TRBV5-1 with TRBJ2-3; 8 nucleotides match TRBD2. Germline CDR1 reads SGHRS; CDR2 reads YFSETQ. CDR3 size: 15 residues. Trimming cost V 3 bases and J 4 bases; bases outside gene matches: 7. The CDR3 coding sequence is TGCGCCAGCAGCTCTCAACTAGCGGCCCCAGATACGCAGTATTTT. As protein: CASSSQLAAPDTQYF.

The chain uses TRBV27 and TRBJ2-1, with a tentative D call TRBD2 (6 bases). The CDR3 loop spans 14 amino acids. Deletions cut 5 bases from V and 8 bases from J, with 16 bases between. Looked up from germline, CDR1 is MNHEY and CDR2 is SMNVEV (reference sequence). CDR3 in amino acids: CASSAGTLGDEQFF. CDR3 in DNA: TGTGCCAGCAGTGCGGGAACCCTTGGGGATGAGCAGTTCTTC.

This clonotype was seen at least ten times. V usage is TRBV5-4 and J usage is TRBJ1-2; a weak D match, TRBD1 (5 bases). The CDR3 runs to 14 residues. Germline V gene sequence: CDR1 SGHNT, CDR2 YYREEE (reference sequence). Trimming took 8 bases from V and 4 from J, leaving 18 bases between them. CDR3 DNA: TGTGCCAGGTCCCTTGGGGGAGGGGTCTATGGCTACACCTTC. This codes for CARSLGGGVYGYTF. The full variable domain, in which reference TRBV5-4 and TRBJ1-2 provide the parts outside the CDR3, is ETGVTQSPTHLIKTRGQQVTLRCSSQSGHNTVSWYQQALGQGPQFIFQYYREEENGRGNFPPRFSGLQFPNYSSELNVNALELDDSALYLCARSLGGGVYGYTFGSGTRLTVV.

The chain has TRBV5-6 and TRBJ1-2; D unclear. This CDR3 spans 16 amino acids. Germline V CDR1 and CDR2: SGHDT, YYEEEE. V dropped 0 bases and J dropped 4 bases, with 16 bases sitting between them. The CDR3 protein is CASSLASEGLRYGYTF. CDR3 bases: TGTGCCAGCAGCTTGGCCAGCGAAGGATTGCGCTATGGCTACACCTTC.

J is TRBJ2-1 and V is TRBV29-1; TRBD2 agrees at 12 bases. CDR1 is SQVTM, CDR2 ANQGSEA, per germline. Trimming removed 8 bases from V and 9 bases from J; junction bases left unmatched: 11. The CDR3 consists of 14 residues. The CDR3 is CSHLLAGGSSEQFF. The CDR3, as DNA: TGCAGCCATTTACTAGCGGGAGGTAGCAGTGAGCAGTTCTTC.

In DNA form, the CDR3 reads TGTGCCAGCAGTCAGGGGGAGTGGGAGCAGTACGTC. It specifies CASSQGEWEQYV. The chain has TRBV12-3 or TRBV12-4 and TRBJ2-7; TRBD1 aligns across 7 bases. J lost 7 bases, V lost 5 bases, and 5 bases had no gene match. The CDR3 loop spans 12 amino acids.

This clonotype was found many times. The rearrangement uses TRBV7-9 and TRBJ2-5; 7 positions match TRBD2. The CDR3 runs to 15 residues. Germline trimming cut 6 bases from V and 5 bases from J; bases unmatched to any gene: 12. Germline assignment: CDR1 SEHNR and CDR2 FQNEAQ (reference sequence). The CDR3 DNA reads TGTGCCAGCAGGCGTAAAGCGGGATCTGGGGAGACCCAGTACTTC. Translated, it gives CASRRKAGSGETQYF.

This clonotype occurred a few times. The rearrangement joins TRBV4-1 to TRBJ2-7, with D possibly TRBD1 on 5 matching bases. The CDR3 spans 15 residues. V was trimmed by 3 bases and J by 0 bases, leaving 12 bases between them. Germline V gene sequence: CDR1 MGHRA, CDR2 YSYEKL. The CDR3 DNA follows: TGCGCCAGCAGCCAGCAACAGGCAGTCTCCTACGAGCAGTACTTC. This encodes CASSQQQAVSYEQYF.

This clonotype occurred a few times. Compared with germline, one end of the junction differs, possibly owing to a read error. The chain couples TRBV5-1 to TRBJ2-3; D might be TRBD1 or TRBD2, each matching 6 bases. Germline V gives CDR1 SGHRS, CDR2 YFSETQ. This CDR3 is 15 amino acids long. CDR3 coding DNA: TGCGTCAGCAGCTCCGGGACTTCAGGGGTAGATACGCAGTATTTT. Protein sequence: CVSSSGTSGVDTQYF.

In the case of this clonotype: The CDR3 does not close with the conserved phenylalanine or tryptophan, likely indicating a read error. The chain employs TRBV16 and TRBJ1-6; maybe TRBD1 (5 bases). This CDR3 is built from 13 residues. V gave up 0 bases and J gave up 13 bases, with 10 bases separating them. Germline values: CDR1 KGHSY, CDR2 FQNENV. The DNA of the CDR3 is TGTGCCAGCAGCCAATCACCAGGGTGGCCCCTCCACTTG. Protein product: CASSQSPGWPLHL.

This clonotype was found many times. The rearrangement links TRBV12-3 or TRBV12-4 to TRBJ2-1; perhaps TRBD1 as D (5 bases). The ends were cut back, 8 bases at V and 9 bases at J, with 11 bases in the middle. This CDR3 spans 11 amino acids. The CDR3 sequence: CASGPGFEQFF. Here the CDR3 DNA reads TGTGCCAGCGGACCAGGGTTTGAGCAGTTCTTC.

V is TRBV6-1 and J is TRBJ1-1; D not resolved. Trimming left V 5 bases short and J 2 bases short, with 18 bases between. Germline values: CDR1 MNHNS, CDR2 SASEGT. The CDR3 has 16 residues. CDR3 in DNA: TGTGCCAGCAGTCCCTGGTCAGCTTCAACCAACACTGAAGCTTTCTTT. Amino acid sequence: CASSPWSASTNTEAFF.